This T cell receptor beta chain was captured in a study of OX40 agonist ivuxolimab in advanced cancers. In terms of the full investigation: Ivuxolimab was a fully human IgG2 agonistic monoclonal antibody targeting the costimulatory receptor OX40 (CD134). Intravenous ivuxolimab was administered to patients every 2 weeks at six dose levels: 0.01, 0.1, 0.3, 1.5, 3 and 10 mg/kg. Among the roughly 50 dose-escalation patients, some 20 had hepatocellular carcinoma, approximately 15 melanoma, 9 renal cell carcinoma and 9 head and neck cancer. The dose-escalation cohort was about 87% male with a mean age of roughly 62 years, ranging from roughly 20 to 80. Patients were allowed to have had prior anti-PD-1, anti-PD-L1 or anti-CTLA-4 therapy, and around 37% of the dose-escalation patients had previously received checkpoint inhibitors. Three dose-escalation patients achieved partial responses, one with hepatocellular carcinoma and two with cutaneous melanoma. Peripheral TCRbeta sequencing was intended to test whether TCR sequence diversity was altered and clonal T-cell expansion was caused by ivuxolimab. The paper covers the monotherapy dose-escalation part of the phase I ivuxolimab trial, which included N of about 51 patients. Paper-wide results and their limitations: At doses of 0.1 to 3.0 mg/kg, clonal expansion of both CD4+ and CD8+ blood T cells was observed from baseline to week 6. Low levels of normalized T-cell clonal expansion were also shown by some nonresponding patients. After ivuxolimab, CD8+ T cells had more expanded clones than CD4+ T cells on average. Antigen specificity was not determined for the clonally expanded peripheral T cells. In the 0.1-3.0 mg/kg groups, partial responders were among the patients with the lowest normalized peripheral clonal expansion, particularly in CD8+ T cells.

The germline V gene (reference sequence) specifies PRHDT as CDR1 and FYEKMQ as CDR2. The CDR3 runs 17 residues from the cysteine to the phenylalanine. Solely the CDR3 DNA is kept, with 51 bases framed from the first base. Relative to germline, V is 2 bases shorter and J is 0 bases shorter, with 14 bases between their ends. Genomic DNA was extracted from sorted cells for sequencing of the TCRbeta CDR3 region. The immunoSEQ Assay was used for sequencing of TCRbeta CDR3 regions. Held by TCRdb, this immuneACCESS table contains in-frame sequences only and omits some clones. Under half of the omission traces to an unresolved V gene where checked; the cause of the rest is unknown. Recorded for this sample are roughly 23,000 clones; approximately 91% of them occurred a single time. Jointly, the top ten make up roughly a third of the sample. The trial excluded patients who had a history of autoimmune disease or who were on systemic immunosuppression. Peripheral blood for TCR sequencing was drawn from every dose cohort at baseline, at cycle 4 day 1 and at cycle 7 day 1. Samples were obtained from an open-label, multicenter, first-in-human phase I dose-escalation trial of ivuxolimab. The trial enrolled adults with locally advanced or metastatic head and neck squamous cell, hepatocellular, melanoma or renal cell carcinoma. Before TCR sequencing, CD4+ T cells and CD8+ T cells were sorted from peripheral blood as separate populations.

A few counts support this clone. Its recognized antigen is unknown. The sample holds no much larger clone one base away, and base qualities are not on file. This receptor was taken from an adult with an advanced solid tumor such as melanoma, head and neck, liver or kidney cancer. The rearranged segments are TRBV13 and TRBJ2-1; the D gene is possibly TRBD2, with 5 bases matching. This material consisted of CD4+ or CD8+ T cells sorted from blood, taken in a trial of the OX40 agonist ivuxolimab. The encoded CDR3 is CASSLYLAGSSYNEQFF. The DNA sequence follows: TGTGCCAGCAGCTTATACTTAGCTGGGAGCTCCTACAATGAGCAGTTCTTC.